Here is one T cell receptor beta chain with its context. Its recognized antigen is unknown. Base qualities are not provided; no much larger clone lies one nucleotide away. The sample is drawn from a study of shared clonotypes between healthy human individuals (dated by TCRdb to the early 2020s). About the investigation overall: The cohort comprised a couple of women and a few men aged 18 to 49 years. Per donor, leukapheresis produced somewhere between about 0.9 and 9.5 billion PBMCs. To increase sequencing depth and limit assay-specific biases, different laboratories used diverse techniques to prepare libraries and sequence TCR repertoires. For each donor, CD4 naive and CD4 memory were each given three plates, CD8 naive was given two plates, and CD8 memory was given one plate. The study deeply sequenced blood TCR repertoires of five healthy adults to estimate repertoire size and the extent of clonotype sharing between individuals. On the study overall, not on this receptor specifically: Larger estimated clonotype richness was generally found for naive subsets than for memory subsets. Rarefaction of sorted-subset datasets indicated incomplete sequencing despite the large sequencing depth. Based on pairwise subsampling, the degree of clonotype sharing among donors was expected to be affected by sequencing depth. When a handful of donors were compared, the shared fraction of clonotypes was around 4.6% for naive CD4, 3% to 4% for naive CD8, about 2.5% for memory CD4, and 0.4% for memory CD8. Compared with non-shared clonotypes, clonotypes shared by all four sorted-subset donors had higher generation probabilities. Because the study included a small number of donors, the genetic and exposure-history diversity represented was limited. Only blood was sampled, and tissue TCR repertoires likely differ from those in blood.

The cysteine opens and the phenylalanine closes a CDR3 of 14 amino acids. Just the 42-base CDR3 DNA is kept, in frame starting at base 1. V is cut by 3 bases and J by 0 bases, and the space between the germline ends is 5 bases. CDR1 and CDR2 (SGHAT, FQDESV) derive from the germline V gene (reference sequence). CD8 naive samples consisted of CD45RO-negative cells that were positively selected for CCR7, yielding a CD45RA+CCR7+ population without TemRA cells. Healthy HIV-negative adults with no recently reported acute infections or vaccinations were included as donors. Every donor was a Caucasian adult living in Nashville, Tennessee, USA. Blood was obtained by leukapheresis, after which PBMCs were separated by Ficoll-Histopaque density gradient centrifugation and cryopreserved in liquid nitrogen vapor phase. Analytical flow cytometry was used to check the purity and quantity of every magnetically sorted T cell population. Genomic DNA was isolated from every sorted fraction and measured by UV absorbance on a Nanodrop 2000c.

Using the deep immunoSEQ assay, multiplex PCR amplified TCR CDR3 regions from genomic DNA. For each cell subset, the extracted genomic DNA was distributed evenly across all wells of several immunoSEQ 96-well plates, and each plate served as one replicate. Each replicate PCR for sorted subsets received roughly 0.2 ug genomic DNA, equal to some 32,000 T cell genomes. The purified libraries were quantified using a Qubit 3.0 fluorometer, sized with a Bioanalyzer 2100, and then quantified again using the KAPA Library Quantification kit. Each immunoSEQ 96-well plate was sequenced on its own single-read 150-cycle Illumina NextSeq 550 flow cell. The study's processing was this. Because the immunoSEQ output included only junctional sequences and no quality scores, the filtering could not be the same as the filtering used for full-length reads. Sequences were annotated with PyIR, a Python wrapper for IgBLAST v1.9, using IMGT germline references to assign V/J genes and CDR3. Reads were filtered out if the reads had weak V/J assignments (E-value above 1e-6), no CDR3, stop codons, out-of-frame junctions, or ambiguous translated residues. V3J clonotypes were defined as sequences sharing the same inferred V gene, J gene, and CDR3 amino acid sequence. Percentage overlap between repertoires was computed as shared unique clonotypes divided by the size of the smaller repertoire. Repertoire richness was assessed with RTK rarefaction, the Chao1 estimator, and Recon v2.1 estimates of unobserved clonotypes. OLGA was used to compute generation probabilities for all TCRbeta clonotypes that the gDNA method yielded from a few donors. This immuneACCESS table, as held by TCRdb, lists in-frame sequences with V and J called but not all clones. Of the missing ones, under half trace to an unresolved V gene in checked studies; the others have no known cause. Clonal size and the V and J genes are those of that table, whereas D and trimming came from the DNA. The sample table records 2 million to 2.5 million clones; about 93% of these occur just once. The ten largest clones take up 1.5% to 2% of the sample.

The specimen sequenced was naive CD8+ T cells from PBMCs. The cell subset or site label, read with the paper, signifies: CD45RA+CCR7+. The chain was built from TRBV11-1 and TRBJ2-2; no confident D gene assignment can be made. The TCR was taken from a man younger than 35 in good health. Some clones in this sample may be carry-over from other donors' samples. The nucleotides are TGTGCCAGCAGCTTCAAGCCGAACACCGGGGAGCTGTTTTTT. The resulting protein is CASSFKPNTGELFF.